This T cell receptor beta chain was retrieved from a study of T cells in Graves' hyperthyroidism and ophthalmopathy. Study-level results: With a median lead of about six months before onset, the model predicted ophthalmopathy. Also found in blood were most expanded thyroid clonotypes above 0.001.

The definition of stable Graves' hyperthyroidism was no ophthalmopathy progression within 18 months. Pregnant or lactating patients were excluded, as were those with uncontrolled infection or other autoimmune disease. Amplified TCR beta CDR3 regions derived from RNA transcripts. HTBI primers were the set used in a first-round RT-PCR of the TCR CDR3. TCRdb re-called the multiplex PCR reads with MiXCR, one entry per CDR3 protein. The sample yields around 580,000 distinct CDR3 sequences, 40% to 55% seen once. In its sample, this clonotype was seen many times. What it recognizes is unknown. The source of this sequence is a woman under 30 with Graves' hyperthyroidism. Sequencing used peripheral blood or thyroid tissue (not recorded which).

The CDR3 sequence is CASSTEQGSGANVLTF. The CDR3 DNA follows: TGTGCCAGCAGCACCGAACAGGGATCTGGGGCCAACGTCCTGACTTTC. This chain uses TRBV28 with TRBJ2-6, with D possibly being TRBD1 (6 bases). V was cut by 6 bases and J by 1 base, with 13 bases left in between. CDR3 size: 16 residues. The germline V gene has CDR1 MDHEN and CDR2 SYDVKM.